Below, one TCR beta chain is given with its context. Its antigen remains undetermined. Base qualities were left out, and no much larger clone turns up one base away. Libraries were prepared through the immunoSEQ multiplex PCR assay. The multiplex PCR relied on a mix of 60 forward primers for TCR Vbeta segments and 13 reverse primers for TCR Jbeta segments. Amplification of the CDR3 region of rearranged TCR beta genes was performed with a multiplex PCR assay on genomic DNA. Amplified TCR beta libraries were sequenced as 87-base-pair reads on the Illumina HiSeq System. The published analysis was carried out like this. In a later analysis, some 80 million unique TCR beta chains were counted across the roughly 610 repertoires, and about 9.9 million of these chains were shared by at least two donors. Raw reads were error-corrected and collapsed into unique sequences by a nearest-neighbor algorithm in which closely related sequences were merged to remove PCR and sequencing errors. V, D and J gene segments were assigned by aligning CDR3 sequences to IMGT reference sequences. Each retained sequence needed at least a six-nucleotide match to both a V gene segment and a J gene segment. Rearrangements were called productive when the CDR3 lacked stop codons and stayed in frame with V and J; all others were non-productive. CDR3 was defined according to IMGT convention as the region running from the second conserved V-encoded cysteine to the conserved J-encoded phenylalanine. The earlier analysis of 500 to 750 of the donors excluded any sequence lacking an unambiguous match to a single V gene segment. An earlier analysis of several hundred of the donors called V segments functional above 56.7% productive rearrangements and segregating when the between-donor standard deviation exceeded 5%. A statistical classification framework was built to diagnose cytomegalovirus status from the catalog of TCR beta chain sequences. In a later analysis, TCR nucleotide sequences were compared against IMGT/GENE-DB human TR gene sequences so that V and J genes could be assigned. In a later analysis, CDR3 sequences and most-parsimonious VDJ recombination scenarios were assigned using the TCRdist pipeline. In a later analysis, each TCR beta chain was defined by its CDR3 amino acid sequence together with its V-gene family, and reads lacking a unique V-gene family were excluded. A later analysis removed several hundred highly shared, low-generation-probability nucleotide sequences to deal with suspected cross-contamination and a sequencing artifact. In a later analysis, a clonal expansion index for each public chain was calculated from normalized within-repertoire ranks of inferred template counts. Generation probabilities in a later analysis came from a VDJ recombination model fitted to out-of-frame rearrangements, and those results were checked against IGoR. Hypergeometric tests were used in a later analysis to score TCR-TCR, TCR-HLA and TCR-CMV co-occurrence, with a repertoire-size bias correction applied to the TCR pairs. A later analysis estimated false discovery rates by permuting HLA or CMV assignments 20 times. In a later analysis, co-occurring TCRs were grouped with DBSCAN, and TCRdist sequence similarity was added when clustering was performed within HLA-allele-positive subsets. Repertoires with fewer than 30,000 or more than 120,000 public chains were left out of co-occurrence clustering, as were about 5 repertoires with anomalous nucleotide sharing. This immuneACCESS table, as held by TCRdb, lists in-frame sequences with V and J called but not all clones. Of the missing ones, under half trace to an unresolved V gene in checked studies; the others have no known cause. That table furnishes V, J and clone size, whereas the DNA furnished D and trimming. In all, the sample holds 150,000 to 200,000 clones, and roughly four fifths of those were seen once. The ten largest clones take up about 2.1% of the sample.

This specimen belongs to a study of cytomegalovirus exposure and HLA in healthy donors (dated by TCRdb to the late 2010s). About the investigation overall: According to an earlier analysis of a few hundred of the donors, roughly 180 million T cells yielded some 120 million unique TCR beta sequences and more than 250 Gb of sequence data. An early release that covered around 590 HLA-typed donors contained approximately 320 gigabases of sequencing data and tens of millions of unique TCR sequences. The genetic ancestry cluster associated with self-reported Caucasian donors included about 81% of the roughly 390 genotyped donors. The study aimed to test whether signatures of past pathogen exposure could be identified by cataloging public T cell receptors. The study profiled the T cell repertoires of approximately 700 subjects by immunosequencing and related them to cytomegalovirus serostatus. Along with the approximately 700-subject first cohort, a separate validation cohort of over a hundred different subjects was used. The study combined high-throughput TCR immunosequencing, statistical association of individual TCRs with disease status, and machine learning to predict cytomegalovirus infection status. A later analysis re-analyzed previously published TCR beta repertoires from 660 or so donors and added high-resolution HLA genotyping to study TCR occurrence patterns. Rather than using new phenotypic data, the later analysis identified candidate immune exposures from TCR beta sequences and from how often those sequences occurred across donors. In an earlier analysis of roughly 600 of the donors, high-throughput TCR beta sequencing was used to judge whether each TCR beta V gene segment behaved as functional or pseudogenic. Alongside the repertoire data, information on donor age, sex, ethnicity and CMV serostatus was compiled. Genome-wide SNP genotypes for about 60% of the roughly 670 donors were used in a later genetic analysis, which treated that subset as a discovery cohort. All discovery cohort repertoires had been generated using a single sequencing platform. Both class I and class II loci were covered by HLA typing, at four-digit resolution. Typing coverage differed by locus: A, B, C, DRB1 and DQB1 were typed in roughly 620-630 donors, DQA1 in 500 to 550, DPA1 in around 600, and DPB1 in approximately 450. A few DR-DQ haplotypes were handled as single units for association and clustering because linkage in the cohort was strong. Across approximately 420 genotyped donors of the cohort, an average of approximately 200,000 unique TCR beta nucleotide sequences per donor were sequenced, and roughly a sixth of those sequences were non-productive.

General study outcomes and caveats: HLA typing was unavailable for some donors at each locus, so association tests used only the typed subset. Roughly uniform sequencing depth across donors was assumed in presence/absence analyses, although this assumption may not hold. An earlier analysis of roughly 570 of the donors showed that most TCR beta V segments appeared in productive rearrangements either about 87% or about 30% of the time, which broadly matched IMGT annotations. A cluster of highly shared sequence variants was judged likely to be a technical artifact of the sequencing pipeline. Assigning TCR associations to individual alleles was difficult when HLA alleles, especially DR and DQ, strongly co-occurred. Most TCR sequences were seen in very few donors, while some public TCRs were found in many individuals. It was suggested by the authors that the approach could potentially be generalized to other disease states and immunological phenotypes. A later genetic analysis reported fewer N-insertions in productive TCRs among donors in an Asian-associated ancestry cluster than the roughly 700-donor mean. The classifier was reported to diagnose cytomegalovirus status with high specificity and sensitivity in both the original cohort and the validation cohort. At a false discovery rate of 0.05, a later analysis linked 16,951 TCR beta sequences to specific HLA alleles. Three of the identified cytomegalovirus-associated TCR beta chains were confirmed in vitro to be specific for cytomegalovirus antigens. A later genetic analysis associated a missense DCLRE1C variant with V-gene and J-gene trimming of TCR beta chains, and an independent cohort replicated the association. CMV serostatus was the only immune exposure information available for the cohort. Because counts were too low, around 17 rarely observed V segments, including chromosome 9 orphons, were left out of the earlier analysis of about 620 of the donors. A later analysis reported that several top co-occurrence clusters appeared linked to parvovirus B19, influenza, CMV and Epstein-Barr virus. Correlated functional status among segregating V segments might be attributable to linkage disequilibrium, but an unknown experimental factor could not be ruled out. In a later analysis, HLA-associated TCR beta chains were found to be more clonally expanded and to have lower generation probabilities than equally common non-associated chains. Most CMV-associated TCR beta chains appeared to be HLA-restricted in a later analysis, and the HLA associations seemed to be driven largely by CMV exposure. This cohort had only TCR beta chains sequenced, and the lack of alpha or paired-chain data limited which features could be detected. The study listed 170 or so TCR beta chains as associated with cytomegalovirus. According to a later analysis, TCR association rates differed among HLA loci, with DRB1 alleles showing the most associated TCRs and HLA-C alleles showing the fewest. A further reported finding was that TCR beta sequences accurately predicted the HLA-A and HLA-B alleles for most subjects in the first cohort.

The cohort consisted of 650 to 850 healthy bone marrow donors. At the time of sampling, all cohort members were nominally healthy, though unrecorded immune exposures were likely present. The donor was CMV seropositive and was included in the group of 250 to 350 seropositive cohort members. A peripheral blood sample was provided by each donor, and peripheral blood mononuclear cells were used for TCR beta sequencing. The Qiagen DNeasy Blood Extraction Kit was used to extract genomic DNA from the blood cell samples. This receptor was identified in a woman aged 25-40 years in good health and CMV-seropositive. Sequencing was carried out using PBMCs.

In nucleotide form, the sequence is TGCGCCAGCAGCCAAGAAACGCGGAGACGGGAAAAACTGTTTTTT. This gives the protein CASSQETRRREKLFF. The chain employs TRBV4-1 and TRBJ1-4, with the D gene uncertain. The germline V gene supplies CDR1 MGHRA and CDR2 YSYEKL. The junction carries 13 bases between V and J, which are trimmed by 0 bases and 8 bases respectively. The CDR3 has 15 amino acids, counting the end cysteine and phenylalanine. Only CDR3 DNA remains: 45 bases, in frame from the first base.